Below are 9 T cell receptor beta chains sequenced from a single sample in a study of blood T cell repertoires in COVID-19. Method: immunoSEQ multiplex PCR; TCRdb's copy keeps in-frame clones and lacks some. The sample shows 450,000 to 500,000 clones, approximately 85% of them seen only once. Material: peripheral blood. These receptors originate from a human donor in a cohort sampled during active COVID-19.

In its sample, this clone was seen once. The rearrangement links TRBV27 to TRBJ2-7, with 16 bases lining up with TRBD2. Per germline, CDR1 MNHEY and CDR2 SMNVEV (reference sequence). V lost 5 bases, J lost 7 bases, and 14 bases stayed unmatched. This CDR3 region has 18 residues. CDR3 bases: TGTGCCAGCAGTCCAAACGAGGGACTAGCGGGAGGGCCTGGGGAGCAGTACTTC. It specifies CASSPNEGLAGGPGEQYF.

The chain is built from TRBV7-9 and TRBJ1-2, with no clear D. The CDR3 contains 14 residues. V lost 2 bases and J 7 bases, leaving 14 bases between the germline ends. From germline, CDR1 is SEHNR and CDR2 FQNEAQ (reference sequence). CDR3: CASSLIEGLAGYTF. The CDR3 DNA reads as TGTGCCAGCAGCTTAATAGAGGGTTTGGCTGGCTACACCTTC.

This clone was detected only once. The J gene is TRBJ2-2, the V gene TRBV7-3; D gene unclear. Germline CDR1 reads SGHTA; CDR2 reads FQGTGA. CDR3 length equals 16 residues. V was shortened by 2 bases and J by 3 bases, with 13 bases between the two germline ends. CDR3 DNA sequence: TGTGCCAGCAGCTTAGTGGTAGCCCCAGACACCGGGGAGCTGTTTTTT. This gives the protein CASSLVVAPDTGELFF.

This clone was picked up a small number of times. Other DNA variants within this sample encode the same CDR3. This chain connects TRBV19 to TRBJ1-1; 7 nucleotides match TRBD1. V lost 6 bases, J lost 0 bases, and 4 bases stayed unmatched. Germline V gene data show CDR1 as LNHDA and CDR2 as SQIVND (reference sequence). This CDR3 comprises 14 residues. In DNA, the CDR3 is TGTGCCAGTAGGGAGGGACAGATGAACACTGAAGCTTTCTTT. It codes for CASREGQMNTEAFF.

This chain uses TRBV12-3 or TRBV12-4 with TRBJ1-1; D is possibly TRBD1 (6 bases). The CDR3 has 12 residues. Trimming cost V 6 bases and J 5 bases, with 10 bases left between them. CDR3 sequence reads: CASSQRGTEAFF. The CDR3 bases are TGTGCCAGCAGCCAAAGGGGGACTGAAGCTTTCTTT.

The chain recombines TRBV3-1 (or the pseudogene TRBV3-2) with TRBJ1-2; D is unclear. Germline CDR1 reads LGHDT; CDR2 reads YNNKEL (reference sequence). The V and J ends lost 4 bases and 6 bases respectively, with 15 bases between them. The CDR3 consists of 14 residues. For the CDR3, the DNA is TGTGCCAGCAGCCTGCGGGAGGGTAGGGATGGCTACACCTTC. Its protein product is CASSLREGRDGYTF.

CDR3 in DNA: TGTGCCAGCAGCCCGACACAGGGGGTCTATGGCTACACCTTC. Translating it yields CASSPTQGVYGYTF. This chain joins TRBV9 and TRBJ1-2, with 8 bases identical to TRBD1. The CDR3 totals 14 residues. The J segment lost 4 bases and the V segment lost 4 bases, leaving 6 bases of the junction unmatched. Germline CDR1 reads SGDLS; CDR2 reads YYNGEE.

The V call is TRBV6-5, the J call TRBJ1-1; unclear D gene. The CDR3 sequence is 14 residues long. Germline CDR1 is MNHEY and CDR2 is SVGAGI. Trimming stripped 6 bases from V and 2 bases from J, with 13 bases between. Here the CDR3 DNA reads TGTGCCAGCAGGTCACAAGCGAGAAACACTGAAGCTTTCTTT. As protein: CASRSQARNTEAFF.

The genes are TRBV27 and TRBJ2-3; 8 bases fit TRBD2. The CDR3 length is 15 residues. Trimming removed 6 bases from V and 3 bases from J; junction bases left unmatched: 8. Germline V CDR1 and CDR2: MNHEY, SMNVEV (reference sequence). CDR3 protein: CASRRSGSGTDTQYF. The CDR3 region has the DNA TGTGCCAGCAGGCGGAGCGGGAGTGGGACAGATACGCAGTATTTT.